The present entry profiles one T cell receptor beta chain with its context. Germline assignment: CDR1 MNHEY and CDR2 SMNVEV (reference sequence). CDR3 length: 14 residues. V was clipped by 0 bases and J by 7 bases, with 12 bases between them. The data are from a study of blood T cell repertoires in COVID-19. At the level of the study: Acute-phase and convalescent COVID-19 samples originated in the United States, Italy and Spain. T cells, B-cell-depleted T cells, or PBMCs supplied cDNA or gDNA.

Authors' processing steps: Reference gene primer amplification gave nucleated cell count estimates. Here immunoSEQ multiplex PCR was the method, and the copy in TCRdb shows in-frame clones only, minus some. V and J calls and clone size are given by that table; D and trimming were obtained from the DNA. Here the sample spans roughly 40,000 clones, about 89% being singletons. The chain links TRBV27 to TRBJ1-2, with D uncertain. The sample consisted of peripheral blood. This receptor was taken from a human donor in a cohort sampled during active COVID-19. The CDR3 protein is CASSLSKSGTGYTF. In nucleotides, the CDR3 is TGTGCCAGCAGTTTATCGAAATCGGGAACTGGCTACACCTTC.